The next 4 T cell receptor beta chains were all read from a single sample in a study of T-cell memory formation after mild COVID-19. MiXCR was run by TCRdb on the 5' RACE reads, yielding one entry per CDR3 protein. The top ten hold 20% to 25% of the sample, which has around 300,000 distinct CDR3 sequences, 19% seen once. Material: PBMCs or a T cell subset sorted from them (not recorded which). These receptors were collected from a young man who had mild COVID-19 (a few samples of this study predate the infection). Cell type and time point are not known.

This clonotype was counted a few times. The chain is built from TRBV7-2 and TRBJ1-3; D is possibly TRBD1 (5 bases). Germline CDR1 is SGHTA and CDR2 is FQGNSA. The CDR3 covers 16 residues. With 3 bases removed from V and 4 bases from J, the gap between germline ends came to 16 bases. This CDR3 reads CASSLAPGTAGNTIYF. The CDR3 DNA follows: TGTGCCAGCAGCTTGGCGCCCGGGACCGCCGGAAACACCATATATTTT.

The V gene is TRBV4-1, the J gene TRBJ2-6, with TRBD2 matching over 8 bases. This CDR3 is 19 amino acids long. Trimming at V came to 1 base and at J to 0 bases, leaving 8 bases not matched to a gene. CDR1 is MGHRA, CDR2 YSYEKL, per germline. CDR3 region: CASSQVGGSGASGANVLTF. The CDR3 nucleotides are TGCGCCAGCAGCCAAGTAGGGGGTAGCGGGGCCTCTGGGGCCAACGTCCTGACTTTC.

This clonotype was counted between two and nine times. The chain uses TRBV7-8 and TRBJ2-1, with D possibly TRBD2 on 5 matching bases. V was cut by 2 bases and J by 4 bases, with 18 bases left in between. Germline loops: CDR1 SGHVS, CDR2 FQNEAQ. CDR3 length equals 17 residues. The CDR3 reads CASSLTLGVRPYNEQFF. Written as DNA, the CDR3 is TGTGCCAGCAGCTTAACCTTGGGAGTCCGCCCGTACAATGAGCAGTTCTTC.

This clonotype has at least ten counts. The V gene is TRBV5-1, the J gene TRBJ2-5; D may be TRBD2 (5 bases). Trimming stripped 7 bases from V and 5 bases from J, with 18 bases between. The CDR3 has 14 amino acids. Germline CDR1 is SGHRS and CDR2 is YFSETQ. This CDR3 is CASAPSFSDETQYF. CDR3 DNA sequence: TGCGCCAGCGCCCCCAGCTTTAGCGATGAGACCCAGTACTTC.